This TCR beta chain was obtained from a study of T cells in Graves' hyperthyroidism and ophthalmopathy. The hyperthyroidism was newly diagnosed and had lasted under 2 months; the patients were aged 18 to 65. Researchers amplified the TCR beta CDR3 regions from RNA transcripts. In the first-round RT-PCR of the TCR CDR3, the HTBI primer set was used. TCRdb reprocessed the multiplex PCR reads with MiXCR, giving one entry per CDR3 protein. Of some 370,000 distinct CDR3 sequences in the sample, 17% are singletons; the top ten hold around 35%. Sequences were obtained from blood. This clonotype was sampled from a woman aged 25 to 39 with Graves' hyperthyroidism that later progressed to Graves' ophthalmopathy.

CDR3 nucleotide sequence: TGTGCCAGCAGTGAAAGTCTACTAGCGGGAGAACAAGAGACCCAGTACTTC. Translating it yields CASSESLLAGEQETQYF. This chain joins TRBV2 and TRBJ2-5; 11 bases are a match to TRBD2. Germline V gene data show CDR1 as SNHLY and CDR2 as FYNNEI. V was clipped by 2 bases and J by 2 bases; unmatched bases: 7. The CDR3 sequence is 17 residues long.